This T cell receptor beta chain was profiled in a study of OX40 agonist ivuxolimab in advanced cancers. This CDR3 spans 14 amino acids. From germline, CDR1 is SGDLS and CDR2 YYNGEE. Deletions cut 0 bases from V and 1 base from J, with 7 bases between. TCRdb keeps only in-frame clones here, not all; method: immunoSEQ multiplex PCR. The sample lists tens of thousands of clones, 85% occurring once. The clonotype comes from an adult with an advanced solid tumor such as melanoma, head and neck, liver or kidney cancer. This rearrangement joins TRBV9 to TRBJ1-1; D may be TRBD1 (5 bases). The specimen was CD4+ or CD8+ T cells sorted from blood, collected in a trial of the OX40 agonist ivuxolimab. CDR3 in amino acids: CASSVVDRNTEAFF. The DNA for the CDR3 is TGTGCCAGCAGCGTAGTCGACAGGAACACTGAAGCTTTCTTT.